This T cell receptor (beta chain) comes out of a study of spatial heterogeneity in lung cancer. Study overall: Samples were obtained from more than 70 donors, all untreated early-stage non-small cell lung cancer patients. PBMC collected at follow-up were sequenced when available, a median of about two years after resection. Overall study results and limits: Blood contained ubiquitous expanded tumor TCRs more at resection than at follow-up.

Germline V CDR1 and CDR2: SEHNR, FQNEAQ (reference sequence). This CDR3 has 14 residues. V lost 4 bases, J lost 10 bases, and 14 bases lay in between. Time point denoted: blood at routine non-recurrence follow-up after resection. Whole RNA came from tumor, nontumor lung or frozen PBMC and was sequenced without being sorted. A unique molecular identifier was attached to every TCR cDNA molecule. TCRdb ran MiXCR on the 5' RACE reads and lists one entry per CDR3 protein. This table holds around 110,000 distinct CDR3 sequences, over 9% found once. For this clonotype: Its antigen is unidentified.

The sample was PBMCs, taken at follow-up. The rearrangement links TRBV7-9 to TRBJ1-6, with a possible D match to TRBD1 (5 bases). The receptor's source is a male donor with early-stage non-small cell lung cancer. The DNA for the CDR3 is TGTGCCAGCAGCTCCCGGGACGTCGTATCACCCCTCCACTTT. It translates to CASSSRDVVSPLHF.